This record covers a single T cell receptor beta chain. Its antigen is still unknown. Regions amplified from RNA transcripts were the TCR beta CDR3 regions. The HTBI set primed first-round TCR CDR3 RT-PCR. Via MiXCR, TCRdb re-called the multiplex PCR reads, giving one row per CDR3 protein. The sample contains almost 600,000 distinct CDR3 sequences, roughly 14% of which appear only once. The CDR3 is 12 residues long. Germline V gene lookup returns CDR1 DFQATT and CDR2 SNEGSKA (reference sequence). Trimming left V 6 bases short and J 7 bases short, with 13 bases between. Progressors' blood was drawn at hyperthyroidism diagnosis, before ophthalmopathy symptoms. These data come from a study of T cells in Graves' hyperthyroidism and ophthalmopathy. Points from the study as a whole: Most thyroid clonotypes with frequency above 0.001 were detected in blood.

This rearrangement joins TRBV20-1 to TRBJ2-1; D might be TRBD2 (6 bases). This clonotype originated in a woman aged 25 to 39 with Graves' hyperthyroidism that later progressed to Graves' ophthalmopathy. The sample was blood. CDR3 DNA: TGCAGTGCACCGGAGGGCTGGAATGAGCAGTTCTTC. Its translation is CSAPEGWNEQFF.